This is a list of T cell receptor beta chains from one sample in a study of T cells in Graves' hyperthyroidism and ophthalmopathy. TCRdb re-derived calls from the multiplex PCR reads in MiXCR, one entry per CDR3 protein. The sample holds about 530,000 distinct CDR3 sequences, roughly 17% seen once. The sample comprised blood. Every receptor here comes from a woman aged 18-35 years with Graves' ophthalmopathy. The CDR3 runs from the conserved cysteine through the conserved F or W. A D gene is named only where the DNA matches it firmly. Some rows have no size entry. The others give once, few or many, or a class for an expanded clone.

j_call cdr3_length d_call clone_size v_call cdr3_aa cdr3_nt
TRBJ2-3 14 NA many TRBV7-2 CASSDASSTDTQYF TGTGCCAGCAGCGACGCCAGTAGCACAGATACGCAGTATTTT
TRBJ2-2 15 TRBD2 few TRBV28 CASSSGLAGPGELFF TGTGCCAGCAGTTCGGGACTAGCGGGACCCGGGGAGCTGTTTTTT
TRBJ1-2 13 TRBD1 few TRBV30 CAWRQGAHYGYTF TGTGCCTGGAGACAGGGGGCCCACTATGGCTACACCTTC
TRBJ2-5 18 NA many TRBV6-5 CASSYYTDLRRYQETQYF TGTGCCAGCAGTTACTACACGGACCTCAGGCGATACCAAGAGACCCAGTACTTC
TRBJ2-4 13 NA NA TRBV30 CAWSVSGGGIQYF TGTGCCTGGAGTGTCTCAGGGGGAGGCATTCAGTACTTC
TRBJ2-7 12 NA many TRBV7-9 CASSGQSYEQYF TGTGCCAGCAGCGGACAGAGCTACGAGCAGTACTTC
TRBJ2-6 17 TRBD1 NA TRBV19 CASRTGTGTSGANVLTF TGTGCCAGTAGGACCGGGACAGGGACCTCTGGGGCCAACGTCCTGACTTTC
TRBJ2-7 11 NA NA TRBV9 CASSVGDEQYF TGTGCCAGCAGCGTGGGGGACGAGCAGTACTTC
TRBJ1-5 18 NA NA TRBV19 CASRDYSFIVDSNQPQHF TGTGCCAGTCGTGACTATTCTTTTATTGTGGATAGCAATCAGCCCCAGCATTTT
TRBJ1-2 14 TRBD1 few TRBV30 CAWSVQGRYHGYTF TGTGCCTGGAGTGTACAGGGGAGGTACCATGGCTACACCTTC
TRBJ1-1 13 NA many TRBV20-1 CSARDPGRTEAFF TGCAGTGCTAGAGATCCGGGGAGGACTGAAGCTTTCTTT
TRBJ2-1 14 TRBD2 many TRBV11-2 CASSATSGRNEQFF TGTGCCAGCAGCGCGACTAGCGGGCGCAATGAGCAGTTCTTC
TRBJ2-1 15 NA few TRBV20-1 CSANNRGGDPNEQFF TGCAGTGCAAACAACAGGGGGGGGGACCCCAATGAGCAGTTCTTC
TRBJ1-1 13 TRBD1 many TRBV30 CAWSADRGFGAFF TGTGCCTGGAGTGCAGACAGGGGGTTCGGAGCTTTCTTT
TRBJ2-5 14 NA many TRBV6-1 CASKDTQGRETQYF TGTGCCAGCAAAGACACGCAGGGTCGAGAGACCCAGTACTTC
TRBJ2-1 16 NA many TRBV7-9 CASSPTGNPSYNEQFF TGTGCCAGCAGCCCCACAGGGAACCCCTCCTACAATGAGCAGTTCTTC
TRBJ1-4 15 NA NA TRBV11-2 CASSSPWVGGEKLFF TGTGCCAGCAGCTCCCCGTGGGTGGGGGGCGAGAAACTGTTTTTT
TRBJ2-5 16 TRBD2 many TRBV28 CASSTLLAGVGETQYF TGTGCCAGCAGTACCCTGCTAGCGGGGGTTGGAGAGACCCAGTACTTC
TRBJ1-2 15 TRBD1 many TRBV19 CASSLAGQGIYGYTF TGTGCCAGTAGTCTCGCCGGACAGGGCATCTATGGCTACACCTTC
TRBJ2-7 13 NA many TRBV7-9 CASSLARAYEQYF TGTGCCAGCAGCTTAGCGCGGGCCTACGAGCAGTACTTC
TRBJ2-4 16 TRBD1 few TRBV19 CASSRGTGDRGNIQYF TGTGCCAGTAGTAGGGGGACAGGGGATCGTGGAAACATTCAGTACTTC
TRBJ2-7 13 NA NA TRBV4-3 CASSQYQNYEQYF TGCGCCAGCAGCCAATACCAGAACTACGAGCAGTACTTC
TRBJ2-5 13 NA few TRBV20-1 CSAPSGTGETQYF TGCAGTGCCCCTTCCGGGACCGGCGAGACCCAGTACTTC
TRBJ2-2 16 TRBD2 NA TRBV6-1 CASSSRLAVYTGELFF TGTGCCAGCAGCTCCAGACTAGCGGTATACACCGGGGAGCTGTTTTTT
TRBJ2-1 17 TRBD2 many TRBV7-9 CASSLASSGRAVNEQFF TGTGCCAGCAGCTTAGCTTCTAGCGGGAGGGCCGTCAATGAGCAGTTCTTC
TRBJ2-1 17 TRBD2 NA TRBV4-1 CASSRSEGTSGHNEQFF TGCGCCAGCAGCCGGTCGGAGGGGACTAGCGGGCACAATGAGCAGTTCTTC
TRBJ1-1 15 NA NA TRBV6-1 CASSDWGSRKTEAFF TGTGCCAGCAGTGATTGGGGGAGCAGGAAGACTGAAGCTTTCTTT
TRBJ2-5 14 NA few TRBV4-1 CASSQVLVRETQYF TGCGCCAGCAGCCAGGTGCTAGTTCGGGAGACCCAGTACTTC
TRBJ2-7 12 NA few TRBV27 CASSLKGDEQYF TGTGCCAGCAGTTTAAAGGGGGACGAGCAGTACTTC
TRBJ2-7 15 NA few TRBV6-1 CASSYAEHVSYEQYF TGTGCCAGCAGTTATGCCGAACACGTCTCCTACGAGCAGTACTTC